This T cell receptor (beta chain) was documented in a study of T cell responses to AZD1222 COVID-19 vaccine. General study results and limits: Seropositive status at baseline applied to only five to seven AZD1222 recipients. Receipt of two AZD1222 doses was followed by a rise in Spike-specific TCR breadth and depth. Donors in the cohort were predominantly white British and more often female, and clonal diversity was possibly underestimated.

Measured with immunoSEQ multiplex PCR; TCRdb has only the in-frame clones, and not every one. The sample gives 70,000 to 90,000 clones, about nine tenths of which show up once; roughly a sixth is in the top ten. Points on this clone: Its antigen is as yet unknown.

The length of the CDR3 is 12 residues. V gave up 1 base and J gave up 7 bases, with 8 bases separating them. CDR1 and CDR2 (germline): SGHNT, YENEEA. This sequence was found in an adult who received the AZD1222 COVID-19 vaccine. V gene TRBV11-3 combines with J gene TRBJ2-7; D gene unclear. The source was peripheral blood, collected 28 days after the second AZD1222 dose. The CDR3 sequence: CASSLACKEQYF. The DNA of the CDR3 is TGTGCCAGCAGCTTAGCGTGCAAGGAGCAGTACTTC.